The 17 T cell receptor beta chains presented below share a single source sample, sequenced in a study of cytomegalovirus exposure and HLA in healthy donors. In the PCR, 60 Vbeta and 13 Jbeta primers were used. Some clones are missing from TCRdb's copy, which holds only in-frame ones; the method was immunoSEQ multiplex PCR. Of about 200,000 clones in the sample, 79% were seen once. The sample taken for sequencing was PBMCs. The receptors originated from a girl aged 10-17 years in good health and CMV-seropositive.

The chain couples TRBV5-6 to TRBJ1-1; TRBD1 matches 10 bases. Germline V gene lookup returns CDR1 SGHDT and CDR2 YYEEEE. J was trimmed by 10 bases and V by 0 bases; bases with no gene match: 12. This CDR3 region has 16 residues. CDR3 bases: TGTGCCAGCAGCTTGGGTCCCCCCGGACAGGGGGGCGGAGCTTTCTTT. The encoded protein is CASSLGPPGQGGGAFF.

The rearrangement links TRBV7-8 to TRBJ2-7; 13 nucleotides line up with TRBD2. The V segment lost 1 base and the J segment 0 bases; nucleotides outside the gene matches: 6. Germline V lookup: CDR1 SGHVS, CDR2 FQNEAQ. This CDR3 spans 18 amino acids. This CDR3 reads CASSLGGLAGTLSYEQYF. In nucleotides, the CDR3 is TGTGCCAGCAGCTTAGGGGGACTAGCGGGGACCCTCTCCTACGAGCAGTACTTC. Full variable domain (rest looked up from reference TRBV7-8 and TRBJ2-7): GAGVSQSPRYKVAKRGQDVALRCDPISGHVSLFWYQQALGQGPEFLTYFQNEAQLDKSGLPSDRFFAERPEGSVSTLKIQRTQQEDSAVYLCASSLGGLAGTLSYEQYFGPGTRLTVT.

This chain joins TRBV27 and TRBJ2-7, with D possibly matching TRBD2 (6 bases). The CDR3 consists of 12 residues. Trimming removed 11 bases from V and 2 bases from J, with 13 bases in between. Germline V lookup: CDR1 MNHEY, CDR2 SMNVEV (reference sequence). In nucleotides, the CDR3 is TGTGCCGCGGGGAGACTCACCTACGAGCAGTACTTC. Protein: CAAGRLTYEQYF.

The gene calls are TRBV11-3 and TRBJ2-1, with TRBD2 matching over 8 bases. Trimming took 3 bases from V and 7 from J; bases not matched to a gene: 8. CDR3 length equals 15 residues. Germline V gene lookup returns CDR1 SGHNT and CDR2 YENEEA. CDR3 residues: CASSFRSGGGNEQFF. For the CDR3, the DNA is TGTGCCAGCAGCTTTCGCAGCGGGGGCGGGAATGAGCAGTTCTTC.

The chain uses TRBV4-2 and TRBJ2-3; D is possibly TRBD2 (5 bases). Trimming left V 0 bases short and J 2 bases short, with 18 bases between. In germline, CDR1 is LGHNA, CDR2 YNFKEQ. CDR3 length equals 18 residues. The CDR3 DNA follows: TGTGCCAGCAGCCAAGACTTGGTTGGCGACTATAACACAGATACGCAGTATTTT. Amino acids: CASSQDLVGDYNTDTQYF.

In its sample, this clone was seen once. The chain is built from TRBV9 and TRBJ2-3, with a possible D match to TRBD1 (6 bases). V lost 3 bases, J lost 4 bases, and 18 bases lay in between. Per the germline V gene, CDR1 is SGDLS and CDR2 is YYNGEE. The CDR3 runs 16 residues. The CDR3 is CASSGGWGPRADTQYF. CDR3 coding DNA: TGTGCCAGCAGCGGGGGATGGGGGCCTAGGGCAGATACGCAGTATTTT.

In DNA, the CDR3 is TGCGCCAGCAGCTCCTCAGATACGCAGTATTTT. It yields the protein CASSSSDTQYF. The V call is TRBV5-1, the J call TRBJ2-3, with D unresolved. V was cut by 3 bases and J by 4 bases, with 3 bases left in between. There are 11 residues in the CDR3. Per germline, CDR1 SGHRS and CDR2 YFSETQ.

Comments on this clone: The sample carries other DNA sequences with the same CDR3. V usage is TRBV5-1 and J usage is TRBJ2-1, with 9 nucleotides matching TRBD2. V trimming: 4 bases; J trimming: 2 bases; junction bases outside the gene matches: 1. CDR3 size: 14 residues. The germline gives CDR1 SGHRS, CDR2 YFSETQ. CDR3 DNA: TGCGCCAGCAGCCCTAGCGGGGCCTACAATGAGCAGTTCTTC. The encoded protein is CASSPSGAYNEQFF. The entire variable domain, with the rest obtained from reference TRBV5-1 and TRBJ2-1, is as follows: KAGVTQTPRYLIKTRGQQVTLSCSPISGHRSVSWYQQTPGQGLQFLFEYFSETQRNKGNFPGRFSGRQFSNSRSEMNVSTLELGDSALYLCASSPSGAYNEQFFGPGTRLTVL.

The CDR3 bases are TGTGCCAGCAGTTACCCACGGAATGGGGGGGGCCCTGAAGCTTTCTTT. This codes for CASSYPRNGGGPEAFF. The V call is TRBV6-6, the J call TRBJ1-1; D might be TRBD1 (6 bases). Trimming took 2 bases from V and 6 from J, leaving 19 bases between them. The germline V gene has CDR1 MNHNY and CDR2 SVGAGI (reference sequence). The CDR3 extends over 16 amino acids.

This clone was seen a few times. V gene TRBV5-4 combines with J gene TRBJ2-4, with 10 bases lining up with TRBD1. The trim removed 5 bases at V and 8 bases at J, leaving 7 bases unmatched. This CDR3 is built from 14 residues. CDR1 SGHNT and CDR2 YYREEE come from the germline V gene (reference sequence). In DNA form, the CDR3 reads TGTGCCAGCAGTCTCCGGGACAGGGGAGACATTCAGTACTTC. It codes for CASSLRDRGDIQYF.

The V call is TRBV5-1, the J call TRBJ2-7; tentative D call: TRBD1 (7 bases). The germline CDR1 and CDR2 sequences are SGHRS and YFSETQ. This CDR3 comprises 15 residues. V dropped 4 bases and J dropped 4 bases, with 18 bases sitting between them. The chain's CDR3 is CASSVEGAGGYEQYF. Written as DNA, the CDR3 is TGCGCCAGCAGCGTGGAAGGGGCAGGGGGGTACGAGCAGTACTTC.

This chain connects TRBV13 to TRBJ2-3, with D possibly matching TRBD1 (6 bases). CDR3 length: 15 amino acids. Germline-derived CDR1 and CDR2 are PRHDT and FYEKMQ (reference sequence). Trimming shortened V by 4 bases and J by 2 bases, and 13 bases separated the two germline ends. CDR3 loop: CASSSDSFPTDTQYF. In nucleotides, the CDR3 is TGTGCCAGCAGCTCGGACAGTTTCCCCACAGATACGCAGTATTTT.

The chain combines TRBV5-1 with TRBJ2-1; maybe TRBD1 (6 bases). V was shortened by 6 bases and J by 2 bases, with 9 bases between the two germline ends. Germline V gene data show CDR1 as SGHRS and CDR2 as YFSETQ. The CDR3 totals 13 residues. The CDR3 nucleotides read TGCGCCAGCATGACAGGCACCTACAATGAGCAGTTCTTC. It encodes CASMTGTYNEQFF.

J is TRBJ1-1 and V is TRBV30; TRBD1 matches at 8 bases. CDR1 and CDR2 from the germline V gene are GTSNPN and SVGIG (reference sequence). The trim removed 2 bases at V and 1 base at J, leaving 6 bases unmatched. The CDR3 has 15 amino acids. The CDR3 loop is CAWSLTGQANTEAFF. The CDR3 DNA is TGTGCCTGGAGTTTAACGGGACAGGCGAACACTGAAGCTTTCTTT.

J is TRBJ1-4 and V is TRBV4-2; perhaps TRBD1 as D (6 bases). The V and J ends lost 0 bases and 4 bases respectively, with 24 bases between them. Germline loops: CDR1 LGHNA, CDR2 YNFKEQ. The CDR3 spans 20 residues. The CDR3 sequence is CASSQDPYREGGPSNEKLFF. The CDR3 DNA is TGTGCCAGCAGCCAAGATCCCTACCGGGAGGGGGGCCCAAGTAATGAAAAACTGTTTTTT.

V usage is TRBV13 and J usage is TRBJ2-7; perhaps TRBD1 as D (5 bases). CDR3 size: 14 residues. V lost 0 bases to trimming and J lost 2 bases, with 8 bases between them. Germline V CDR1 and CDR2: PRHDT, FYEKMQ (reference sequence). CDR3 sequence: CASSLGTAPYEQYF. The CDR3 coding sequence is TGTGCCAGCAGCTTAGGGACAGCACCCTACGAGCAGTACTTC.

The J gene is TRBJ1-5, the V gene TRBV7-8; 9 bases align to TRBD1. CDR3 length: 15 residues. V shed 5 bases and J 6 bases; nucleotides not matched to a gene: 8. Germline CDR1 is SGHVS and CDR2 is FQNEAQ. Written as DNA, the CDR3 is TGTGCCAGCAGCCTAACCGGGACAGGGCTTCAGCCCCAGCATTTT. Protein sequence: CASSLTGTGLQPQHF.